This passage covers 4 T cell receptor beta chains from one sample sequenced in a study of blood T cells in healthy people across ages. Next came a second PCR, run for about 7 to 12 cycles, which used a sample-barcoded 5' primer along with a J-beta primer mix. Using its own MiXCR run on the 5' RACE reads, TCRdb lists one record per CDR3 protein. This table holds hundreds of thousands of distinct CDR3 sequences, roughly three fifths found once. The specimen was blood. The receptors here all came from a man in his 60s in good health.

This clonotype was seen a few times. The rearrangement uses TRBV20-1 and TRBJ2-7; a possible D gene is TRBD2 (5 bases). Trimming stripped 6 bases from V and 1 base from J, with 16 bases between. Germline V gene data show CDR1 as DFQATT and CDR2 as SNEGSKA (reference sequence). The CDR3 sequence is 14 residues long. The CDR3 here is CSATTSKVSYEQYF. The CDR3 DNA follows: TGCAGTGCCACTACTAGTAAAGTTTCCTACGAGCAGTACTTC.

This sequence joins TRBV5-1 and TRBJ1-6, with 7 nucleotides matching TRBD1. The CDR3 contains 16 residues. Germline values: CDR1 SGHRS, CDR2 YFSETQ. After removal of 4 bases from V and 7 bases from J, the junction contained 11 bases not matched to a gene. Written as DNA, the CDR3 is TGCGCCAGCAGCCAAGACAGGGAATTTAACAATTCACCCCTCCACTTT. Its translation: CASSQDREFNNSPLHF.

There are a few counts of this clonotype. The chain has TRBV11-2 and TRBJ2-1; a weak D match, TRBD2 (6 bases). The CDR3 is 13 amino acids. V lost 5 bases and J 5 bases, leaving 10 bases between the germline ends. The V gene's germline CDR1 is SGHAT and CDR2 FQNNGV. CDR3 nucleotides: TGTGCCAGCAGCCCGGGGGTAGACAATGAGCAGTTCTTC. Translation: CASSPGVDNEQFF.

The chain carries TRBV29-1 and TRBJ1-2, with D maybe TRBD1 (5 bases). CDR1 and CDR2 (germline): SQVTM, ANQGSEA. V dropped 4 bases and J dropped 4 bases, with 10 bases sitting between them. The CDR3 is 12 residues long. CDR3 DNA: TGCAGCGTTGGAGGGGAACCCTATGGCTACACCTTC. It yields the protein CSVGGEPYGYTF.